Presented here are 27 T cell receptor beta chains from one specimen sequenced in a study of control samples from healthy donors and cancer patients. TCRdb's table, derived via immunoSEQ multiplex PCR, lists solely in-frame clones and lacks some. Seen here are some 130,000 clones, roughly 92% observed once, and the top ten hold 5.5% to 7%. The sample consisted of blood. The receptor source for this set is a man younger than 35 in good health.

This clone was counted many times. The rearrangement uses TRBV3-1 (or the pseudogene TRBV3-2) and TRBJ2-3, with TRBD2 matching 13 bases. V was pared by 1 base and J by 4 bases, with 11 bases of the junction left unmatched. CDR3 length: 19 residues. Germline CDR1 is LGHDT and CDR2 is YNNKEL (reference sequence). In DNA form, the CDR3 reads TGTGCCAGCAGCCAAGTCACTAGCGGGGGGGCCGTTGTCTCAGATACGCAGTATTTT. It yields the protein CASSQVTSGGAVVSDTQYF.

Here the CDR3 DNA reads TGTGCCAGCAGCCACTCACCGGGACAAATAAACACCGGGGAGCTGTTTTTT. Protein product: CASSHSPGQINTGELFF. The chain carries TRBV5-5 and TRBJ2-2, with D possibly being TRBD1 (6 bases). Germline-derived CDR1 and CDR2 are SGHKS and YYEKEE (reference sequence). V lost 4 bases and J lost 2, with 18 bases in between. The CDR3 runs 17 residues.

V gene TRBV2 combines with J gene TRBJ2-3; D not resolved. This CDR3 comprises 11 residues. V lost 6 bases and J 6 bases, leaving 7 bases between the germline ends. Per germline, CDR1 SNHLY and CDR2 FYNNEI. Written as DNA, the CDR3 is TGTGCCAGCAGACTCGGGGATACGCAGTATTTT. Amino acids: CASRLGDTQYF.

V is TRBV11-2 and J is TRBJ2-5, with TRBD2 matching 9 bases. Germline CDR1 is SGHAT and CDR2 is FQNNGV. CDR3 length equals 16 residues. Trimming removed 5 bases from V and 2 bases from J; junction bases left unmatched: 9. The CDR3 DNA reads as TGTGCCAGCAGCCCAGGTAGCCTAGCGGGGCAAGAGACCCAGTACTTC. Translation: CASSPGSLAGQETQYF.

The chain carries TRBV5-5 and TRBJ2-2; no definite D call. Trimming shortened V by 1 base and J by 4 bases, and 14 bases separated the two germline ends. Germline V gives CDR1 SGHKS, CDR2 YYEKEE (reference sequence). CDR3 size: 16 residues. In nucleotides, the CDR3 is TGTGCCAGCAGCTTGAGCCCTGCAGGAGTCACCGGGGAGCTGTTTTTT. Amino acids: CASSLSPAGVTGELFF.

V usage is TRBV9 and J usage is TRBJ2-2; no reliable D call. Trimming pared 4 bases from V and 6 bases from J, leaving 13 bases between. This CDR3 region has 14 residues. Per the germline V gene, CDR1 is SGDLS and CDR2 is YYNGEE. The CDR3 DNA reads TGTGCCAGCAGCCTCATCGCGGCGGCCGGGGAGCTGTTTTTT. It specifies CASSLIAAAGELFF.

Only a few counts were recorded for this clone. This chain uses TRBV4-2 with TRBJ2-3; tentative D call: TRBD2 (6 bases). From germline, CDR1 is LGHNA and CDR2 YNFKEQ. The CDR3 is made up of 18 amino acids. V dropped 3 bases and J dropped 6 bases, with 25 bases sitting between them. In DNA, the CDR3 is TGTGCCAGCAGCCAGTTGGGTTCCGGGACTTCGGAGGTGGATACGCAGTATTTT. Encoded protein: CASSQLGSGTSEVDTQYF.

The gene calls are TRBV30 and TRBJ2-5, with 9 bases aligning to TRBD2. Per the germline V gene, CDR1 is GTSNPN and CDR2 is SVGIG (reference sequence). This CDR3 comprises 15 residues. V lost 0 bases and J lost 8; bases outside the gene matches: 10. The CDR3 reads CAWSVLGGLARTQYF. The CDR3 DNA is TGTGCCTGGAGTGTACTAGGGGGACTAGCTCGAACCCAGTACTTC.

This chain links TRBV4-1 with TRBJ1-2; D call uncertain. Germline CDR1 and CDR2: MGHRA and YSYEKL. This CDR3 contains 15 residues. The V and J ends lost 3 bases and 1 base respectively, with 12 bases between them. The CDR3 loop is CASSHNTEINYGYTF. As DNA, the CDR3 is TGCGCCAGCAGCCATAACACGGAGATTAACTATGGCTACACCTTC.

The rearrangement uses TRBV27 and TRBJ1-5; D remains ambiguous. The CDR3 runs to 13 residues. The germline gives CDR1 MNHEY, CDR2 SMNVEV (reference sequence). V was cut by 6 bases and J by 9 bases, with 15 bases left in between. This chain's CDR3 is CASSPDRGRPQHF. Written as DNA, the CDR3 is TGTGCCAGCAGCCCGGACCGGGGTAGGCCCCAGCATTTT.

The chain is built from TRBV19 and TRBJ2-1, with 11 bases matching TRBD2. The germline V gene has CDR1 LNHDA and CDR2 SQIVND (reference sequence). This CDR3 has 16 residues. V was pared by 7 bases and J by 7 bases, with 12 bases of the junction left unmatched. As DNA, the CDR3 is TGTGCCAGTAATAGCGGGGGGGCGAGAAAGAGTAATGAGCAGTTCTTC. Translation gives CASNSGGARKSNEQFF.

The count of this clone is one. This chain links TRBV3-1 (or the pseudogene TRBV3-2) with TRBJ2-2; D is unclear. Germline lookup yields CDR1 LGHDT and CDR2 YNNKEL (reference sequence). Trimming left V 1 base short and J 0 bases short, with 12 bases between. The CDR3 sequence is 17 residues long. Written as DNA, the CDR3 is TGTGCCAGCAGCCAAGTTTTGCGGATTCCGAACACCGGGGAGCTGTTTTTT. As protein: CASSQVLRIPNTGELFF.

The rearrangement joins TRBV11-2 to TRBJ1-1, with D perhaps matching TRBD1 (5 bases). V lost 6 bases to trimming and J lost 7 bases, with 15 bases between them. Germline V lookup: CDR1 SGHAT, CDR2 FQNNGV. The CDR3 runs 13 residues. DNA of the CDR3: TGTGCCAGCAGTCTTCGACAGACGGTTGAAGCTTTCTTT. Amino acids: CASSLRQTVEAFF.

Written as DNA, the CDR3 is TGTGCCATCAGTGAGTCTGGGGGGGCGGGCGGCTACGAGCAGTACTTC. This sequence encodes CAISESGGAGGYEQYF. J is TRBJ2-7 and V is TRBV10-3, with TRBD2 as a possible D gene (7 bases). With 0 bases removed from V and 3 bases from J, the gap between germline ends came to 15 bases. Per germline, CDR1 ENHRY and CDR2 SYGVKD. The CDR3 has 16 amino acids.

This chain joins TRBV7-7 and TRBJ2-1; 9 bases fit TRBD1. Germline CDR1 is SSHAT and CDR2 is FNYEAQ (reference sequence). With 0 bases clipped from V and 3 bases from J, the junction kept 3 bases outside the gene matches. The CDR3 has 16 amino acids. In DNA form, the CDR3 reads TGTGCCAGCAGCTTAGCGCGGACAGGGGTCTACAATGAGCAGTTCTTC. Residues: CASSLARTGVYNEQFF.

The chain links TRBV5-1 to TRBJ2-6, with TRBD1 matching over 8 bases. The V gene end was trimmed by 3 bases and the J gene end by 4 bases; junction bases not matched to a gene: 12. Germline V lookup: CDR1 SGHRS, CDR2 YFSETQ. The CDR3 runs to 18 residues. CDR3 in amino acids: CASSWTGTGLGGANVLTF. CDR3 sequence (DNA): TGCGCCAGCAGCTGGACCGGGACAGGTCTTGGGGGGGCCAACGTCCTGACTTTC.

The chain recombines TRBV27 with TRBJ1-2, with a possible D match to TRBD1 (5 bases). CDR3 length: 15 residues. V was shortened by 3 bases and J by 8 bases, with 19 bases between the two germline ends. CDR1 MNHEY and CDR2 SMNVEV come from the germline V gene (reference sequence). Here the CDR3 DNA reads TGTGCCAGCAGTTTCGACAGTTGGAGTATTGAGGGCTACACCTTC. It translates to CASSFDSWSIEGYTF.

The chain couples TRBV6-1 to TRBJ1-2, with D hard to call. CDR3 size: 12 residues. Per the germline V gene, CDR1 is MNHNS and CDR2 is SASEGT. The V end lost 3 bases, the J end lost 4 bases, and 6 bases lay between the germline ends. The CDR3 coding sequence is TGTGCCAGCAGTGAGGGAAGCTATGGCTACACCTTC. Its protein is CASSEGSYGYTF.

CDR3 residues: CASSLSGPETQYF. The CDR3 nucleotides read TGCGCCAGCAGCTTGTCGGGCCCAGAGACCCAGTACTTC. J is TRBJ2-5 and V is TRBV5-1; unclear D gene. Germline loops: CDR1 SGHRS, CDR2 YFSETQ. This CDR3 contains 13 residues. V was trimmed by 1 base and J by 4 bases, leaving 8 bases between them.

The chain employs TRBV4-2 and TRBJ1-6; D possibly corresponds to TRBD1 (6 bases). V was cut by 1 base and J by 7 bases, with 11 bases left in between. The germline V gene encodes CDR1 LGHNA and CDR2 YNFKEQ. This CDR3 is built from 15 residues. The CDR3, as DNA: TGTGCCAGCAGCCAAGGGGGGACACCAAATTCACCCCTCCACTTT. As protein: CASSQGGTPNSPLHF.

The rearrangement uses TRBV5-5 and TRBJ2-5; unclear D gene. Per germline, CDR1 SGHKS and CDR2 YYEKEE (reference sequence). The germline V and J ends were trimmed by 1 base and 5 bases, with 9 bases remaining between them. This CDR3 spans 13 amino acids. The CDR3 region has the DNA TGTGCCAGCAGCTTGTACGGCCCGGAGACCCAGTACTTC. Amino acids: CASSLYGPETQYF.

The J gene is TRBJ1-1, the V gene TRBV2; D is perhaps TRBD1 (6 bases). This CDR3 region has 15 residues. The ends were cut back, 6 bases at V and 7 bases at J, with 21 bases in the middle. Germline V gene data show CDR1 as SNHLY and CDR2 as FYNNEI. CDR3 nucleotides: TGTGCCAGCAGAGTGGACAGCAGCCCCGTCCGTGAAGCTTTCTTT. It codes for CASRVDSSPVREAFF.

V and J are TRBV28 and TRBJ1-1, with D unresolved. Germline V gene lookup returns CDR1 MDHEN and CDR2 SYDVKM. The CDR3 contains 16 residues. Trimming removed 4 bases at V and 4 bases at J, with 19 bases between. CDR3 sequence reads: CASSSAGWGKVTEAFF. In DNA, the CDR3 is TGTGCCAGCAGTTCCGCGGGGTGGGGTAAGGTCACTGAAGCTTTCTTT.

The chain is built from TRBV6-2 or TRBV6-3 and TRBJ2-2; 7 bases are a match to TRBD2. With V trimmed by 6 bases and J by 6 bases, 7 bases remained unmatched. The V gene's germline CDR1 is MNHEY and CDR2 SVGEGT. This CDR3 region has 14 residues. The CDR3 DNA is TGTGCCAGCAGCCTCGGACTAGACCCCGGGGAGCTGTTTTTT. Its protein is CASSLGLDPGELFF.

The rearrangement joins TRBV19 to TRBJ1-1, with TRBD1 identical over 10 bases. Germline V gene lookup returns CDR1 LNHDA and CDR2 SQIVND (reference sequence). J was trimmed by 3 bases and V by 2 bases; bases with no gene match: 3. The length of the CDR3 is 15 residues. The CDR3 region is CASSITGTGDTEAFF. The CDR3 DNA follows: TGTGCCAGTAGTATAACAGGGACAGGGGACACTGAAGCTTTCTTT.

This clone was seen a few times. The J gene is TRBJ1-3, the V gene TRBV5-1; 8 bases align to TRBD1. This CDR3 region has 15 residues. Looked up from germline, CDR1 is SGHRS and CDR2 is YFSETQ. After removal of 4 bases from V and 0 bases from J, the junction contained 3 bases not matched to a gene. CDR3 nucleotide sequence: TGCGCCAGCAGCCCGGGGACAGGCTCTGGAAACACCATATATTTT. Protein product: CASSPGTGSGNTIYF.

The chain employs TRBV6-5 and TRBJ1-3; no definite D call. The CDR3 sequence is 13 residues long. V was trimmed by 8 bases and J by 2 bases, leaving 10 bases between them. Germline V gene sequence: CDR1 MNHEY, CDR2 SVGAGI. CDR3 sequence reads: CASAGNPGNTIYF. The CDR3 nucleotides read TGTGCCAGCGCCGGGAATCCTGGAAACACCATATATTTT.